The 8 T cell receptor beta chains in this list originate from one sample, sequenced in a study of CD8 T cells in Susac syndrome. It was with random hexamers that 0.5 to 1 ug RNA was reverse transcribed. Via MiXCR, TCRdb re-called the immunoSEQ multiplex PCR reads, giving one row per CDR3 protein. The sample has about 300,000 distinct CDR3 sequences; roughly 85% are singletons. Input material: CD8+ T cells from PBMCs. The origin of the receptors is a human donor with multiple sclerosis.

This rearrangement joins TRBV6-5 to TRBJ2-5, with D unclear. Germline values: CDR1 MNHEY, CDR2 SVGAGI. V was pared by 2 bases and J by 5 bases, with 15 bases between. The CDR3 is 15 amino acids. CDR3 in DNA: TGTGCCAGCAGTTACGGGCTAGACTCGGTGGAGACCCAGTACTTC. Its translation is CASSYGLDSVETQYF.

The CDR3 nucleotides are TGTGCCACCAGGGATAGCTCTGGAAACACCATATATTTT. It is translated as CATRDSSGNTIYF. The V gene is TRBV15, the J gene TRBJ1-3; D is undetermined. Trimming pared 6 bases from V and 0 bases from J, leaving 6 bases between. CDR1 is LNHNV and CDR2 is YYDKDF in the germline V gene (reference sequence). The CDR3 is made up of 13 amino acids.

This chain uses TRBV19 with TRBJ2-4, with D possibly matching TRBD2 (6 bases). Between the trimmed V and J ends, which lost 6 bases and 12 bases, there was a span of 12 bases. Germline CDR1 LNHDA, CDR2 SQIVND (reference sequence). The CDR3 spans 11 residues. The CDR3 spells CASSRPGDQYF. In nucleotides, the CDR3 is TGTGCCAGTAGCCGGCCGGGGGATCAGTACTTC.

The rearrangement uses TRBV28 and TRBJ2-3; D is perhaps TRBD2 (5 bases). This CDR3 spans 16 amino acids. V was pared by 3 bases and J by 0 bases, with 13 bases between. Looked up from germline, CDR1 is MDHEN and CDR2 is SYDVKM. The CDR3 here is CASSLLGGLSTDTQYF. The CDR3 nucleotides are TGTGCCAGCAGTTTGCTAGGCGGGTTAAGCACAGATACGCAGTATTTT.

The V call is TRBV10-3, the J call TRBJ1-3; D is undetermined. The CDR3 totals 14 residues. Germline V lookup: CDR1 ENHRY, CDR2 SYGVKD. The germline V and J ends were trimmed by 3 bases and 0 bases, with 6 bases remaining between them. The CDR3 is CAISDLGSGNTIYF. CDR3 DNA: TGTGCCATCAGTGATCTCGGCTCTGGAAACACCATATATTTT.

The chain links TRBV30 to TRBJ1-1; a possible D gene is TRBD1 (5 bases). V was shortened by 0 bases and J by 10 bases, with 15 bases between the two germline ends. This CDR3 is 13 amino acids long. Germline loops: CDR1 GTSNPN, CDR2 SVGIG (reference sequence). For the CDR3, the DNA is TGTGCCTGGAGTGTGGGCACTCCAAGGGGAGCTTTCTTT. This gives the protein CAWSVGTPRGAFF. Full variable domain (missing parts from reference TRBV30 and TRBJ1-1): SQTIHQWPATLVQPVGSPLSLECTVEGTSNPNLYWYRQAAGRGLQLLFYSVGIGQISSEVPQNLSASRPQDRQFILSSKKLLLSDSGFYLCAWSVGTPRGAFFGQGTRLTVV.

This clonotype was counted between two and nine times. The chain couples TRBV5-6 to TRBJ2-7; unclear D gene. Looked up from germline, CDR1 is SGHDT and CDR2 is YYEEEE. The CDR3 is 11 amino acids. V gave up 1 base and J gave up 5 bases, with 4 bases separating them. CDR3 protein: CASSLSNEQYF. CDR3 DNA: TGTGCCAGCAGCTTGAGTAACGAGCAGTACTTC. Using reference TRBV5-6 and TRBJ2-7 for the parts outside the CDR3, the full variable domain is DAGVTQSPTHLIKTRGQQVTLRCSPKSGHDTVSWYQQALGQGPQFIFQYYEEEERQRGNFPDRFSGHQFPNYSSELNVNALLLGDSALYLCASSLSNEQYFGPGTRLTVT.

The V call is TRBV27, the J call TRBJ1-1; D possibly corresponds to TRBD1 (6 bases). In germline, CDR1 is MNHEY, CDR2 SMNVEV (reference sequence). The CDR3 has 14 amino acids. V lost 5 bases and J 1 base, leaving 11 bases between the germline ends. CDR3 coding DNA: TGTGCCAGCAGTCCCAGGACAGCGAACACTGAAGCTTTCTTT. It codes for CASSPRTANTEAFF.